This TCR beta chain was observed in a study of STAT5B mutations in CD4+ large granular lymphocyte leukemia. The V gene lost 0 bases and the J gene lost 4 bases, with 7 bases spanning the gap. The CDR3 loop spans 14 amino acids. Germline assignment: CDR1 SGHNT and CDR2 YYREEE (reference sequence). Repertoires were generated with immunoSEQ multiplex PCR, while TCRdb's copy carries only in-frame clones and drops some. The sample has 30,000 to 40,000 clones; over 65% are singletons. Study outcomes and limitations: Patient CD4-sorted repertoires stayed more clonal than healthy ones after leukemic-clone removal.

Points on this clone: Antigen: not known.

This receptor was taken from a human donor in good health. This chain connects TRBV5-4 to TRBJ1-4; D unresolved. Sequences were obtained from CD4+ T cells from blood buffy coats. The CDR3 reads CASSLGGFNEKLFF. The CDR3 nucleotides are TGTGCCAGCAGCTTGGGGGGATTTAATGAAAAACTGTTTTTT.